This TCR beta chain came from a study of T cell responses to AZD1222 COVID-19 vaccine. The assay was immunoSEQ multiplex PCR, and TCRdb's table has in-frame clones only and misses some. The sample has approximately 100,000 clones, nearly 90% seen once. Study findings and constraints: Baseline seropositivity occurred in only 5 to 7 AZD1222 recipients. Spike regions recognized by vaccine-associated CD4 TCRs spanned the protein, led by 160-218 and 743-854. Scientists sampled the repertoires only once the peak T cell response had passed. In a largely white British group with more females than males, clonal diversity was possibly underestimated.

For this clone: Its antigen is currently unknown.

The clonotype comes from an adult who received the AZD1222 COVID-19 vaccine. The material was peripheral blood, obtained 28 days after the second AZD1222 dose.

The CDR3 region is CASSMTTTGNTEAFF. Here the CDR3 DNA reads TGTGCCAGTAGTATGACAACTACAGGTAACACTGAAGCTTTCTTT. The V and J genes are TRBV19 and TRBJ1-1; a weak D match, TRBD1 (5 bases). This CDR3 spans 15 amino acids. CDR1 is LNHDA and CDR2 is SQIVND in the germline V gene (reference sequence). The V end was cut by 3 bases, the J end by 2 bases, with 13 bases between.